This T cell receptor (beta chain) appears in the sequencing data of a study of graft-versus-host responses after intestinal transplantation. Overall study context: The recipients all started with anti-thymocyte globulin induction and then took tacrolimus and steroids for 3 to 4 years. The study's findings and limits: With peak circulating GvH clone levels came an association with early post-transplant HvG declines. GvH clones appeared in recipient marrow, some first in ileum or blood.

V dropped 5 bases and J dropped 3; count of bases not matched to a gene: 11. Germline assignment: CDR1 LNHNV and CDR2 YYDKDF (reference sequence). This CDR3 has 17 residues. Assay: immunoSEQ multiplex PCR; the TCRdb copy retains only in-frame clones and omits some. The sample records some 100,000 clones, 80% to 95% being singletons. As regards this clone: Antigen: not known.

The TCR comes from a human donor who received an intestinal transplant. The genes are TRBV15 and TRBJ2-5; 11 nucleotides align to TRBD1. This sample comprised unstimulated CD8+ T cells sorted from spleen or lymph node cells, obtained before intestinal transplant. CDR3 bases: TGTGCCACCAGCTCATGGCTCCGGGACAGGGGGGAAGAGACCCAGTACTTC. Translating it yields CATSSWLRDRGEETQYF.